This T cell receptor beta chain was recovered during a study of Graves' ophthalmopathy and Graves' hyperthyroidism. On the study more broadly: Researchers obtained peripheral blood at initial diagnosis, before any treatment had begun.

This clonotype came up many times. The CDR3 sequence is 13 residues long. V was pared by 0 bases and J by 4 bases, with 6 bases between. Germline values: CDR1 MDHEN, CDR2 SYDVKM. Amplification of TCR beta CDR3 regions used RNA transcripts. First-round RT-PCR relied on HTBI primers, and a second-round multiplex PCR came next. TCRdb processed the multiplex PCR reads anew with MiXCR; each CDR3 protein has one entry. The repertoire consists of under 800,000 distinct CDR3 sequences, with about 20% occurring once and the leading ten covering more than 5.5%. Hyperthyroidism was considered stable when no ophthalmopathy appeared within 18 months of follow-up. It was on clinical symptoms, serum thyroxine, TRAb, thyroid ultrasound and orbital computed tomography that diagnosis relied.

V and J are TRBV28 and TRBJ1-2; no clear D. This receptor was taken from a woman younger than 30 with stable Graves' hyperthyroidism. Some clones in this sample may be carry-over from other donors' samples. The material sequenced was peripheral blood. CDR3 bases: TGTGCCAGCAGTTTATGGGAAAGCTATGGCTACACCTTC. This translates into CASSLWESYGYTF.